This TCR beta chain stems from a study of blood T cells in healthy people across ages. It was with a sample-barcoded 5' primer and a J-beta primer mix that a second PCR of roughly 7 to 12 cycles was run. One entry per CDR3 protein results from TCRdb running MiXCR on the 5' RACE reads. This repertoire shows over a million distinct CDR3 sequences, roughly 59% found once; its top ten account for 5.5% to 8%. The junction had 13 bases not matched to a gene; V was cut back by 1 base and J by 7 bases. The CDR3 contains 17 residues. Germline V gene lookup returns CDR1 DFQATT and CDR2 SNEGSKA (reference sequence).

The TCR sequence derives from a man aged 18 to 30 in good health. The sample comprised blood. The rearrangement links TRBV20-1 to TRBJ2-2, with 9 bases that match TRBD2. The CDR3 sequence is CSARGGSSGDESGELFF. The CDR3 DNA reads TGCAGTGCTAGAGGTGGGTCTAGCGGGGACGAGAGCGGGGAGCTGTTTTTT.